The clone carrying this T cell receptor beta chain came up once. The data originate from a study of T cell changes during pregnancy in multiple sclerosis. Generated by immunoSEQ multiplex PCR, the TCRdb table keeps only in-frame clones and is missing some. Here the sample spans tens of thousands of clones, over 75% being singletons. J lost 8 bases, V lost 0 bases, and 9 bases had no gene match. The germline V gene has CDR1 LNHDA and CDR2 SQIVND (reference sequence). CDR3 length: 15 amino acids. Sequenced here: peripheral blood, sampled before pregnancy. The rearrangement joins TRBV19 to TRBJ1-2; 7 bases are a match to TRBD1. The clonotype was recovered from a female donor with multiple sclerosis, enrolled in a pregnancy study. The DNA for the CDR3 is TGTGCCAGTAGTATAGACCCCAACAGGGGCGGGGGCTACACCTTC. As protein: CASSIDPNRGGGYTF.